Listed below are T cell receptor beta chains from one sample, sequenced in a study of CD8+ T cells in alopecia areata. The table came from immunoSEQ multiplex PCR; TCRdb's copy has only in-frame clones and leaves some out. The sample has 150,000 or so clones; about 87% are singletons. The starting material was CD8+ T cells sorted from blood, obtained at week 0. The receptors derive from a human donor with alopecia areata. Each CDR3 is given with its conserved first and last residue. Each record gives: D gene, V gene, J gene, clone size, CDR3 DNA, CDR3 protein. A D gene is named only where the DNA matches it firmly. Only part of the rows carry a size: once, few, many, or a class if the clone is expanded.

TRBD1,TRBV27,TRBJ2-7,-,TGTGCCAGCAGTAGCCGACAGGGGATCCTTCAGGAGCAGTACTTC,CASSSRQGILQEQYF
-,TRBV5-5,TRBJ2-7,-,TGTGCCAGCAGCTCCCCCTACGAGCAGTACTTC,CASSSPYEQYF
TRBD2,TRBV4-1,TRBJ2-5,-,TGCGCCAGCAGCCAAGATCTGATCGGGACTAGGCAGCACTTC,CASSQDLIGTRQHF
-,TRBV29-1,TRBJ1-1,-,TGCAGCGCCATCGGGCAGAACACTGAAGCTTTCTTT,CSAIGQNTEAFF
-,TRBV29-1,TRBJ2-7,-,TGCAGCGTTGAAGAAACAGGCGCCTACGAGCAGTACTTC,CSVEETGAYEQYF
TRBD1,TRBV13,TRBJ2-3,-,TGTGCCAGCAGCTTATACAGGGGAGATACGCAGTATTTT,CASSLYRGDTQYF
-,TRBV4-2,TRBJ1-1,few,TGTGCCAGCAGCCAAGGCGAAGTCCAGGTAGTCAAAACTGAAGCTTTCTTT,CASSQGEVQVVKTEAFF
TRBD1,TRBV19,TRBJ2-7,-,TGTGCCAGTCGCCATCGGACAGGGGGCGCAACCTACGAGCAGTACTTC,CASRHRTGGATYEQYF
TRBD2,TRBV4-1,TRBJ2-1,few,TGCGCCAGCAGCCAGCTACTAGCGGGAGTTTCCTACAATGAGCAGTTCTTC,CASSQLLAGVSYNEQFF
TRBD2,TRBV23-1,TRBJ2-2,-,TGCGCCAGCAGTCAGCGGGGGACGTACACCGGGGAGCTGTTTTTT,CASSQRGTYTGELFF
-,TRBV6-1,TRBJ2-2,once,TGTGCCAGCAGTGAGTGGGACTTGCCTACTTCCGAGGGGCTGTTTTTT,CASSEWDLPTSEGLFF